This TCR beta chain was sequenced for a study of cytomegalovirus exposure and HLA in healthy donors. With 60 Vbeta and 13 Jbeta primers, the PCR was carried out. Data came from immunoSEQ multiplex PCR; TCRdb stores just in-frame clones and leaves some out. Of 100,000 to 150,000 clones in the sample, roughly 69% were seen once. Looked up from germline, CDR1 is SGHNT and CDR2 is YENEEA. V dropped 1 base and J dropped 5; count of bases not matched to a gene: 5. The CDR3 length is 15 residues. The sample consisted of PBMCs. The rearrangement uses TRBV11-3 and TRBJ2-5; 9 positions match TRBD1. The source of this sequence is a human donor in good health. The CDR3 bases are TGTGCCAGCAGCTTAGGTGGGACAGGGACGGAGACCCAGTACTTC. Protein: CASSLGGTGTETQYF. Drawing the rest from reference TRBV11-3 and TRBJ2-5, the complete variable domain is EAGVVQSPRYKIIEKKQPVAFWCNPISGHNTLYWYLQNLGQGPELLIRYENEEAVDDSQLPKDRFSAERLKGVDSTLKIQPAELGDSAVYLCASSLGGTGTETQYFGPGTRLLVL.